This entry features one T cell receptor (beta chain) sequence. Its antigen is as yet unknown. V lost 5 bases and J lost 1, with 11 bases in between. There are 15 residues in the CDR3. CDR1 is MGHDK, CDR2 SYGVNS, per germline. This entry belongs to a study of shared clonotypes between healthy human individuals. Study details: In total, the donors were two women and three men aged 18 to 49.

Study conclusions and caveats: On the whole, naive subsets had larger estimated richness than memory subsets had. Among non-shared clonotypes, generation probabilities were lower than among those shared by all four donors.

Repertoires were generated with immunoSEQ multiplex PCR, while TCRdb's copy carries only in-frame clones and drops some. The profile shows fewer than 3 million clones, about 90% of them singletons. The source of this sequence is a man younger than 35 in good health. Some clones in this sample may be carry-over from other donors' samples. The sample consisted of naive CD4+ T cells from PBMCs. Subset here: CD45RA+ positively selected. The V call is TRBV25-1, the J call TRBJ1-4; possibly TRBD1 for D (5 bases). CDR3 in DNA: TGTGCCAGCAGTTTCCAAGGGGTAACTAATGAAAAACTGTTTTTT. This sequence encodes CASSFQGVTNEKLFF.